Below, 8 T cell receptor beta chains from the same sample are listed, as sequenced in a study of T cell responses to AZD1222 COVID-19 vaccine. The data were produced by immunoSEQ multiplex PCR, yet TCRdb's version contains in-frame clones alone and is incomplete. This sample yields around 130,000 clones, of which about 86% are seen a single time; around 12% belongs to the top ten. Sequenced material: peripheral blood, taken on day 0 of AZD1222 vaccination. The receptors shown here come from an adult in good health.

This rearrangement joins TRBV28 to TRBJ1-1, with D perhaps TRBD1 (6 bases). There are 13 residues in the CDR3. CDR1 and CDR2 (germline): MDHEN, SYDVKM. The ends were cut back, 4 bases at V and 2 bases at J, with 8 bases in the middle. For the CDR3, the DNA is TGTGCCAGCAGTTCCAGGGGTAACACTGAAGCTTTCTTT. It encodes CASSSRGNTEAFF.

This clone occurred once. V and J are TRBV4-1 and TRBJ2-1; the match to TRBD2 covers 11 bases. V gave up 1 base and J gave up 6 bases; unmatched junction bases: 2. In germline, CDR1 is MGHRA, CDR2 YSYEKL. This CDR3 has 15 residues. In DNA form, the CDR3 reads TGCGCCAGCAGCCAAGCTGGACTAGCGGGCAATGAGCAGTTCTTC. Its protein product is CASSQAGLAGNEQFF.

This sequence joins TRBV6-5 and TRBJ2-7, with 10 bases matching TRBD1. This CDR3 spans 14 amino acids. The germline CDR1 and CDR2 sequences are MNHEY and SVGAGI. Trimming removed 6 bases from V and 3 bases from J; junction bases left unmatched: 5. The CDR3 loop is CASSSGTGVYEQYF. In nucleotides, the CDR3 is TGTGCCAGCAGCTCCGGGACAGGGGTCTACGAGCAGTACTTC.

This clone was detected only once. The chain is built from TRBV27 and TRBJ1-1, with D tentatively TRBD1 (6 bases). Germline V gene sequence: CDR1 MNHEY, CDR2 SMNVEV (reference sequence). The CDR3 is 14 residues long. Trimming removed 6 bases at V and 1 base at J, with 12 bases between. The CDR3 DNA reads TGTGCCAGCAGGCAGGGACACCCGAACACTGAAGCTTTCTTT. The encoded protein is CASRQGHPNTEAFF.

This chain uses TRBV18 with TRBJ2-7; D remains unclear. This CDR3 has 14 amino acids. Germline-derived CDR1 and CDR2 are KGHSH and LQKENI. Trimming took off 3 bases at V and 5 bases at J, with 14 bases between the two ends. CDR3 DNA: TGTGCCAGCTCACCTCCCGCCCTAGTACACGAGCAGTACTTC. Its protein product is CASSPPALVHEQYF.

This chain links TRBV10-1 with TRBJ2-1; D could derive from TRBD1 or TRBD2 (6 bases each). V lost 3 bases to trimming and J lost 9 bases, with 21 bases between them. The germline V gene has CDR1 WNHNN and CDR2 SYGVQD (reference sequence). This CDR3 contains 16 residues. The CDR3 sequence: CASSEHVGGHNGEQFF. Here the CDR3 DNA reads TGCGCCAGCAGTGAACATGTCGGGGGCCATAATGGTGAGCAGTTCTTC.

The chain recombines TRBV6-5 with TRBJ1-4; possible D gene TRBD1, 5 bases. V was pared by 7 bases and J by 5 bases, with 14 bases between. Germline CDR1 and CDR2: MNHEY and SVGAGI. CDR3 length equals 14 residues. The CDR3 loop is CASKRGHRNEKLFF. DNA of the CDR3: TGTGCCAGCAAAAGAGGACACCGAAATGAAAAACTGTTTTTT.

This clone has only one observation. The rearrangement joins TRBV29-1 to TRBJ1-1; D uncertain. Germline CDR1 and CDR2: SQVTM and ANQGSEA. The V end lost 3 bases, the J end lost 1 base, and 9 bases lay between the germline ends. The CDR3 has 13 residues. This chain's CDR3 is CSVDPDGNTEAFF. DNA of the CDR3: TGCAGCGTTGATCCTGACGGGAACACTGAAGCTTTCTTT.